The 4 T cell receptor beta chains below all came from one sample that was sequenced in a study of OX40 agonist ivuxolimab in advanced cancers. The protocol was immunoSEQ multiplex PCR, while the TCRdb copy is restricted to in-frame clones and leaves out a portion. The table lists about 100,000 clones, 80% to 95% of them singletons. The starting material was CD4+ or CD8+ T cells sorted from blood, obtained in a trial of the OX40 agonist ivuxolimab. These receptors were collected from an adult with an advanced solid tumor such as melanoma, head and neck, liver or kidney cancer.

The chain recombines TRBV25-1 with TRBJ2-6, with a tentative D call TRBD1 (6 bases). Germline lookup yields CDR1 MGHDK and CDR2 SYGVNS. CDR3 length equals 14 residues. V gave up 8 bases and J gave up 2 bases, with 10 bases separating them. The CDR3 reads CASVGTTGANVLTF. Here the CDR3 DNA reads TGTGCCAGCGTCGGGACAACTGGGGCCAACGTCCTGACTTTC.

V and J are TRBV30 and TRBJ1-2, with D possibly being TRBD1 (6 bases). CDR3 length: 15 amino acids. Germline loops: CDR1 GTSNPN, CDR2 SVGIG (reference sequence). The V and J ends lost 4 bases and 3 bases respectively, with 18 bases between them. CDR3 coding DNA: TGTGCCTGGACACCGCCGGCAGGGGAGTACTATGGCTACACCTTC. Its translation is CAWTPPAGEYYGYTF. The full variable domain, completed using reference TRBV30 and TRBJ1-2, is SQTIHQWPATLVQPVGSPLSLECTVEGTSNPNLYWYRQAAGRGLQLLFYSVGIGQISSEVPQNLSASRPQDRQFILSSKKLLLSDSGFYLCAWTPPAGEYYGYTFGSGTRLTVV.

This clone was counted between two and nine times. The chain combines TRBV30 with TRBJ1-1; D is undetermined. V was cut by 0 bases and J by 4 bases, with 9 bases left in between. Germline CDR1 reads GTSNPN; CDR2 reads SVGIG (reference sequence). The length of the CDR3 is 13 residues. This CDR3 reads CAWSVSGRTEAFF. As DNA, the CDR3 is TGTGCCTGGAGTGTGTCAGGCCGCACTGAAGCTTTCTTT.

This chain connects TRBV6-6 to TRBJ1-2; a possible D gene is TRBD1 (5 bases). This CDR3 contains 15 residues. CDR1 MNHNY and CDR2 SVGAGI come from the germline V gene (reference sequence). V lost 6 bases and J lost 3, with 17 bases in between. The CDR3 DNA is TGTGCCAGCAGCCGACACTCTGGGGGAGACTATGGCTACACCTTC. Its protein product is CASSRHSGGDYGYTF.